The T cell receptor beta chain under discussion was sequenced for a study of T cells in Graves' hyperthyroidism and ophthalmopathy. Amplification of TCR beta CDR3 regions was performed using RNA transcripts as template. Researchers ran a first-round RT-PCR on the TCR CDR3 using the HTBI primer set. TCRdb recomputed calls from the multiplex PCR reads with MiXCR, one row per CDR3 protein. The data hold about 420,000 distinct CDR3 sequences, with roughly 14% observed a single time. Germline CDR1 is SNHLY and CDR2 is FYNNEI. V lost 11 bases to trimming and J lost 2 bases; unmatched junction nucleotides: 11. The CDR3 is 14 residues long.

The sequence was collected from a young woman with Graves' hyperthyroidism. Sequencing input: blood. The chain has TRBV2 and TRBJ2-7; TRBD2 matches 8 bases. The CDR3 nucleotides read TGTGCCTTTACGGGGCGGGAGGCCCCCTACGAGCAGTACTTC. Protein: CAFTGREAPYEQYF.